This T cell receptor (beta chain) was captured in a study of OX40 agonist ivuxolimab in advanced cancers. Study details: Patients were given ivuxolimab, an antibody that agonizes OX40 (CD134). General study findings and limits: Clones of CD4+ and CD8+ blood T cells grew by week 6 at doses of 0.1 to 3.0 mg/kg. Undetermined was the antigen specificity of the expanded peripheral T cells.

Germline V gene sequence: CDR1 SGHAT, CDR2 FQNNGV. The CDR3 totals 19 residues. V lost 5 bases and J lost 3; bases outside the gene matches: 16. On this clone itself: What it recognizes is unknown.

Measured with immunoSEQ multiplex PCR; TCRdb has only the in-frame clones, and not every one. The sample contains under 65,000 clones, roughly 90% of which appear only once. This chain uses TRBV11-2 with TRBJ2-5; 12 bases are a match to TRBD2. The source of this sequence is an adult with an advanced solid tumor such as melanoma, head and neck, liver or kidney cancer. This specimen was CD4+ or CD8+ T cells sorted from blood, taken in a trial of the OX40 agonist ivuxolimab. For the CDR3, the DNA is TGTGCCAGCAGCCTGGGGACTAGCGGGCGGACCTTATTAAAAGAGACCCAGTACTTC. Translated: CASSLGTSGRTLLKETQYF. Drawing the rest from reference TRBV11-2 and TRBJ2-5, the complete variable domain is EAGVAQSPRYKIIEKRQSVAFWCNPISGHATLYWYQQILGQGPKLLIQFQNNGVVDDSQLPKDRFSAERLKGVDSTLKIQPAKLEDSAVYLCASSLGTSGRTLLKETQYFGPGTRLLVL.